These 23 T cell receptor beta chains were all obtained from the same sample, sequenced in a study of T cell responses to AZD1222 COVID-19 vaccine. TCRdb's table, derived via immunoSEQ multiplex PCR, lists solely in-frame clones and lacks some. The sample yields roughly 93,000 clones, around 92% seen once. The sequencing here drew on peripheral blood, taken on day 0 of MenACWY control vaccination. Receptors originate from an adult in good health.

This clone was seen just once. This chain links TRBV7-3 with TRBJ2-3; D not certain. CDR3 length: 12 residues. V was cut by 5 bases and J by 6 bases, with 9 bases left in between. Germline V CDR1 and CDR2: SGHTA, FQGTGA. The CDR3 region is CASSHAADTQYF. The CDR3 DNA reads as TGTGCCAGCAGCCATGCAGCGGATACGCAGTATTTT.

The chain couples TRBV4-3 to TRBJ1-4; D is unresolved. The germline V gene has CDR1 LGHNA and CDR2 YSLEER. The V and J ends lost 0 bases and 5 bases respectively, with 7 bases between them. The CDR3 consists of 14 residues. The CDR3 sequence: CASSQDSSNEKLFF. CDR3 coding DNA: TGCGCCAGCAGCCAAGACAGCTCCAATGAAAAACTGTTTTTT.

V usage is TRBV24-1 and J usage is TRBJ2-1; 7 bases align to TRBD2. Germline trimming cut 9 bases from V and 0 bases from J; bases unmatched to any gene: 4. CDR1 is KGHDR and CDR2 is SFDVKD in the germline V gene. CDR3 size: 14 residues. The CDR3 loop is CATRPGGSYNEQFF. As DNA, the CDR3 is TGTGCCACCCGCCCGGGGGGCTCCTACAATGAGCAGTTCTTC.

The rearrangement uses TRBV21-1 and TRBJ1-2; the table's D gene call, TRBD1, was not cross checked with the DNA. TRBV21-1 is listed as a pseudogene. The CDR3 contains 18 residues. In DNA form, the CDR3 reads TGTGCCAGCAGCAAAAATAGCGGACAGGGTCAAAGTTTGGATGGCTACACCTTC. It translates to CASSKNSGQGQSLDGYTF.

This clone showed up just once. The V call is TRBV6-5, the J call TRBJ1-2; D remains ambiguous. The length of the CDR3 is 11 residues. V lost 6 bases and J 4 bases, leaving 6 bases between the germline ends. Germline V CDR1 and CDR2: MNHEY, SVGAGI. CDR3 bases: TGTGCCAGCAGCACTCCCTATGGCTACACCTTC. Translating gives CASSTPYGYTF.

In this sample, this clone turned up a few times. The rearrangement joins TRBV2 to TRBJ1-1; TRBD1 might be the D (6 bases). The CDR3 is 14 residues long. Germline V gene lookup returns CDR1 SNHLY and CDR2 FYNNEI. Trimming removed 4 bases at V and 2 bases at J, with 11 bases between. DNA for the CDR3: TGTGCCAGCAGTGCGTCGGGGGCCAACACTGAAGCTTTCTTT. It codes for CASSASGANTEAFF.

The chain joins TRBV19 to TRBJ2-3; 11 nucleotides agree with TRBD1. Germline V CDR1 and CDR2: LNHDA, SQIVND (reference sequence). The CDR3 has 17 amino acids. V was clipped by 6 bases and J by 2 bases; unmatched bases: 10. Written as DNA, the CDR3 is TGTGCCAGTAGCCTTCGACGGGACAGGGGGGACACAGATACGCAGTATTTT. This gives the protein CASSLRRDRGDTDTQYF. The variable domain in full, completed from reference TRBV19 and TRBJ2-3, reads DGGITQSPKYLFRKEGQNVTLSCEQNLNHDAMYWYRQDPGQGLRLIYYSQIVNDFQKGDIAEGYSVSREKKESFPLTVTSAQKNPTAFYLCASSLRRDRGDTDTQYFGPGTRLTVL.

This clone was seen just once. CDR3 residues: CASSLGQGGAFF. CDR3 nucleotides: TGTGCCAGCAGCTTGGGACAGGGAGGAGCTTTCTTT. The chain is built from TRBV7-9 and TRBJ1-1; 9 positions match TRBD1. Losses at the gene ends were 3 bases for V and 10 bases for J; bases not matched to a gene: 3. The CDR3 loop spans 12 amino acids. Germline CDR1 is SEHNR and CDR2 is FQNEAQ (reference sequence).

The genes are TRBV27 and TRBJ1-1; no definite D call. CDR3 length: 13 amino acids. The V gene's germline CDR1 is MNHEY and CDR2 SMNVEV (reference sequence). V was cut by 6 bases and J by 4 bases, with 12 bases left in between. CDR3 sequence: CASSFTVSTEAFF. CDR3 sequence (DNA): TGTGCCAGCAGCTTTACAGTTAGCACTGAAGCTTTCTTT.

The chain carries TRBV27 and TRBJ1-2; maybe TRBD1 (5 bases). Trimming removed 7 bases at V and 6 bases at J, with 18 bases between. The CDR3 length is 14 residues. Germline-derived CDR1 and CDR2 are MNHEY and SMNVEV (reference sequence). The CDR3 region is CASKVVGGADGYTF. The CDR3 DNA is TGTGCCAGCAAAGTGGTAGGAGGGGCGGATGGCTACACCTTC.

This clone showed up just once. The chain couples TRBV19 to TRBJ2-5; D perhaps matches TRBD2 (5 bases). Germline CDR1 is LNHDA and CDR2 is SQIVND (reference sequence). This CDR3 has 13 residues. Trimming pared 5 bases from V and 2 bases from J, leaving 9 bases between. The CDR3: CASSEGLQETQYF. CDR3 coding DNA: TGTGCCAGTAGTGAGGGCTTGCAAGAGACCCAGTACTTC.

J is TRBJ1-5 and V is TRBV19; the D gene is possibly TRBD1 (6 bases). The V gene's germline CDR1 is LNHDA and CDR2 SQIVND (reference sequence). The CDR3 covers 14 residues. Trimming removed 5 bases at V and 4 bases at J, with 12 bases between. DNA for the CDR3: TGTGCCAGTAGTTCAGGGGTTCCGAATCAGCCCCAGCATTTT. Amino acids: CASSSGVPNQPQHF. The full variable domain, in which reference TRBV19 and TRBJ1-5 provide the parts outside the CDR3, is DGGITQSPKYLFRKEGQNVTLSCEQNLNHDAMYWYRQDPGQGLRLIYYSQIVNDFQKGDIAEGYSVSREKKESFPLTVTSAQKNPTAFYLCASSSGVPNQPQHFGDGTRLSIL.

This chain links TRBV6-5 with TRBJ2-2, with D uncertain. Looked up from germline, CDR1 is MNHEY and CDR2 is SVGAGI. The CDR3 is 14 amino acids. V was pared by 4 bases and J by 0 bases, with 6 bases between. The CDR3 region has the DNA TGTGCCAGCAGTTTGAACCCGAACACCGGGGAGCTGTTTTTT. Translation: CASSLNPNTGELFF.

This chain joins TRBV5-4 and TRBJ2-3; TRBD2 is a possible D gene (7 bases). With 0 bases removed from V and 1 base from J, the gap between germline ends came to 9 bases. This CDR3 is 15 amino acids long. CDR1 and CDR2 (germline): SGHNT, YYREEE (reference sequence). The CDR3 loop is CASSLGGGGTDTQYF. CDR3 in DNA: TGTGCCAGCAGCTTGGGAGGGGGGGGCACAGATACGCAGTATTTT. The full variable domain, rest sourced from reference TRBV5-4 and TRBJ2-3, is ETGVTQSPTHLIKTRGQQVTLRCSSQSGHNTVSWYQQALGQGPQFIFQYYREEENGRGNFPPRFSGLQFPNYSSELNVNALELDDSALYLCASSLGGGGTDTQYFGPGTRLTVL.

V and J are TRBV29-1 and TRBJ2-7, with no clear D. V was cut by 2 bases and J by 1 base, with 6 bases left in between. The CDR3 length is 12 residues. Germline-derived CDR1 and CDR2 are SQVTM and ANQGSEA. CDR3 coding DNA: TGCAGCGTTGAACAGTCATCCTACGAGCAGTACTTC. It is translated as CSVEQSSYEQYF.

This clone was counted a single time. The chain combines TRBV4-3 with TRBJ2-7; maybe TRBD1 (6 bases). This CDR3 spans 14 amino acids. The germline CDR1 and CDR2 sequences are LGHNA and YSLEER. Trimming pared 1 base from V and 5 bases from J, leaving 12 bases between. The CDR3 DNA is TGCGCCAGCAGCCAAGGTACAGGGTCCCACGAGCAGTACTTC. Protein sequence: CASSQGTGSHEQYF.

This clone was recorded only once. CDR3 DNA sequence: TGCAGTGCTAGTCTAGCGTCGGGGACCCAGTACTTC. This codes for CSASLASGTQYF. The chain has TRBV20-1 and TRBJ2-5; D may be TRBD2 (6 bases). Germline V CDR1 and CDR2: DFQATT, SNEGSKA (reference sequence). Trimming cost V 3 bases and J 7 bases, with 12 bases left between them. CDR3 length equals 12 residues.

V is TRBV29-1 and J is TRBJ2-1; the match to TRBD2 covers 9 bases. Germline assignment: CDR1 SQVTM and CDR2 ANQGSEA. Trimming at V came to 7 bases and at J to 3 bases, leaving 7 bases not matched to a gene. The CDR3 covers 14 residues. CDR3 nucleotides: TGCAGCGCCGAGACTAGCGGCTTCTACAATGAGCAGTTCTTC. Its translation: CSAETSGFYNEQFF.

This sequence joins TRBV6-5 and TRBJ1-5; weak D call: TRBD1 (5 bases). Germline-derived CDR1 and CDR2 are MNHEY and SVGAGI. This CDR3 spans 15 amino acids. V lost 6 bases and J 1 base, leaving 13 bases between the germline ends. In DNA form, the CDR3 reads TGTGCCAGCAGCTCCCAGGGATTGAGCAATCAGCCCCAGCATTTT. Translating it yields CASSSQGLSNQPQHF.

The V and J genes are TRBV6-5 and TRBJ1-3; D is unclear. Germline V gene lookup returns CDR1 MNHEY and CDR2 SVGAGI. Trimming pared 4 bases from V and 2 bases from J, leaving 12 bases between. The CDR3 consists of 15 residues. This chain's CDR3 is CASSSHVSAGNTIYF. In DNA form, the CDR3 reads TGTGCCAGCAGTTCACATGTCAGTGCTGGAAACACCATATATTTT.

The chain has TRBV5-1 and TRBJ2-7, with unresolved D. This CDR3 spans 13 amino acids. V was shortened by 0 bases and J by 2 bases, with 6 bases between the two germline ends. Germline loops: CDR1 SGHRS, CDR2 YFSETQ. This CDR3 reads CASSLDRAYEQYF. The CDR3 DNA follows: TGCGCCAGCAGCTTGGACAGAGCCTACGAGCAGTACTTC.

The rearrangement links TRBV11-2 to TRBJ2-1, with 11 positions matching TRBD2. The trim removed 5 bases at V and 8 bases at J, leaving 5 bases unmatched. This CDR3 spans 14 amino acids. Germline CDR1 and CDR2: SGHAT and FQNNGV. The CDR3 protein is CASSISGGADEQFF. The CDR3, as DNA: TGTGCCAGCAGCATTAGCGGGGGGGCCGATGAGCAGTTCTTC.

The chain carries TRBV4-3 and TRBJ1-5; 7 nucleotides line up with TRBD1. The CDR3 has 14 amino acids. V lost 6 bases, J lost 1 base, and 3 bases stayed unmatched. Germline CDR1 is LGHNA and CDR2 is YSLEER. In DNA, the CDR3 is TGCGCCAGCAGTATAGGGGGCAGCAATCAGCCCCAGCATTTT. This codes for CASSIGGSNQPQHF.